This T cell receptor beta chain was observed in a study of OX40 agonist ivuxolimab in advanced cancers. Turning to the study itself: Age averaged about 62 years (range about 23 to 80), and less than 85% were male.

Concerning this clone itself: Antigen unknown.

Clones were sequenced by immunoSEQ multiplex PCR, and TCRdb holds only the in-frame ones, with some missing. The sample yields fewer than 30,000 clones, about 90% seen once. Germline loops: CDR1 MNHEY, CDR2 SMNVEV (reference sequence). The CDR3 is 13 residues long. Trimming took off 3 bases at V and 1 base at J, with 7 bases between the two ends. Patients who had autoimmune disease history or got systemic immunosuppression were left out. Study results and limitations: Partly responding patients at 0.1-3.0 mg/kg showed some of the smallest clonal expansion. CD8+ T cells (on average) carried more expanded clones than CD4+ T cells.

This chain uses TRBV27 with TRBJ2-7; D is unresolved. The specimen comprised CD4+ or CD8+ T cells sorted from blood, sampled in a trial of the OX40 agonist ivuxolimab. The receptor's source is an adult with an advanced solid tumor such as melanoma, head and neck, liver or kidney cancer. This chain's CDR3 is CASSFQVSYEQYF. As DNA, the CDR3 is TGTGCCAGCAGTTTCCAGGTGTCCTACGAGCAGTACTTC.